Shown below are 18 T cell receptor beta chains from a single sample sequenced in a study of T cell responses to AZD1222 COVID-19 vaccine (dated by TCRdb to the early 2020s). Library generation was performed with the immunoSEQ multiplex PCR assay. The clones in this table, taken by TCRdb from immuneACCESS, are in-frame only. Not every clone is retained; where verified, under half of the shortfall comes from an unresolved V gene, and the cause of the rest is unknown. This sample holds over 100,000 clones; approximately 91% were observed only once. Around 7% of the sample goes to the ten largest clones. The sample's time point label is to be understood as: baseline before first vaccination. The specimen was peripheral blood, collected on day 0 of AZD1222 vaccination. These receptors all stem from an adult in good health.

The genes are TRBV5-1 and TRBJ2-3; D gene uncertain. V lost 3 bases, J lost 4 bases, and 12 bases lay in between. Germline CDR1 SGHRS, CDR2 YFSETQ. The length of the CDR3 is 14 residues. The CDR3 DNA follows: TGCGCCAGCAGCTCGAGCAAACCGGCAGATACGCAGTATTTT. Translating it yields CASSSSKPADTQYF.

V and J are TRBV10-3 and TRBJ1-5, with a weak D call TRBD1 (5 bases). This CDR3 region has 15 residues. Germline CDR1 ENHRY, CDR2 SYGVKD. V lost 3 bases and J lost 4, with 13 bases in between. As DNA, the CDR3 is TGTGCCATCAGTGACTTGGGGCAGGGTAATCAGCCCCAGCATTTT. Protein: CAISDLGQGNQPQHF.

This clone was counted between two and nine times. This chain uses TRBV5-6 with TRBJ1-6, with D perhaps TRBD1 (5 bases). The CDR3 consists of 16 residues. Germline CDR1 is SGHDT and CDR2 is YYEEEE. V dropped 4 bases and J dropped 10 bases, with 21 bases sitting between them. The CDR3 here is CASSLPGGARDSPLHF. The CDR3 DNA is TGTGCCAGCAGCCTGCCCGGCGGGGCGCGGGACTCACCCCTCCACTTT.

The chain recombines TRBV19 with TRBJ1-1; 7 bases are a match to TRBD1. The V segment lost 4 bases and the J segment 5 bases; nucleotides outside the gene matches: 4. The CDR3 spans 13 residues. Germline V lookup: CDR1 LNHDA, CDR2 SQIVND (reference sequence). For the CDR3, the DNA is TGTGCCAGTAGTAGACCACAGGGGACTGAAGCTTTCTTT. This gives the protein CASSRPQGTEAFF.

The rearrangement uses TRBV30 and TRBJ1-5; D is unclear. The CDR3 runs 13 residues. V was shortened by 2 bases and J by 5 bases, with 10 bases between the two germline ends. Germline CDR1 and CDR2: GTSNPN and SVGIG (reference sequence). CDR3 DNA sequence: TGTGCCTGGAGTAAAGGGATTGATCAGCCCCAGCATTTT. Protein product: CAWSKGIDQPQHF.

This sequence joins TRBV18 and TRBJ1-2; 7 bases are a match to TRBD1. The CDR3 is made up of 14 amino acids. Losses at the gene ends were 2 bases for V and 8 bases for J; bases not matched to a gene: 8. Germline CDR1 KGHSH, CDR2 LQKENI. This chain's CDR3 is CASSPSRGLEGYTF. The CDR3 DNA sequence: TGTGCCAGCTCACCATCAAGGGGGCTGGAAGGCTACACCTTC.

This clone showed up just once. The CDR3 coding sequence is TGTGCCAGCAGTTTACTGGAGAGGGAGACCCAGTACTTC. Protein: CASSLLERETQYF. J is TRBJ2-5 and V is TRBV27, with unresolved D. V dropped 2 bases and J dropped 5 bases, with 9 bases sitting between them. The CDR3 sequence is 13 residues long. CDR1 and CDR2 from the germline V gene are MNHEY and SMNVEV (reference sequence).

The chain recombines TRBV10-3 with TRBJ1-2, with TRBD1 matching over 7 bases. The CDR3 consists of 12 residues. V lost 5 bases to trimming and J lost 3 bases; unmatched junction nucleotides: 0. The germline V gene has CDR1 ENHRY and CDR2 SYGVKD. The CDR3 region is CAISQGDYGYTF. CDR3 DNA sequence: TGTGCCATCAGTCAGGGGGACTATGGCTACACCTTC.

This rearrangement joins TRBV19 to TRBJ1-5; no clear D gene. The CDR3 contains 13 residues. Germline CDR1 and CDR2: LNHDA and SQIVND (reference sequence). V was trimmed by 5 bases and J by 10 bases, leaving 15 bases between them. The DNA of the CDR3 is TGTGCCAGTAGTTCAGCGGTAGGGCAACCCCAGCATTTT. It specifies CASSSAVGQPQHF.

CDR3 residues: CASSLKLKGGTDTQYF. The CDR3 coding sequence is TGTGCCAGCAGCTTAAAGTTAAAAGGAGGGACAGATACGCAGTATTTT. The rearrangement uses TRBV11-2 and TRBJ2-3; tentatively, D is TRBD2 (6 bases). Trimming cost V 2 bases and J 3 bases, with 15 bases left between them. The CDR3 consists of 16 residues. The V gene's germline CDR1 is SGHAT and CDR2 FQNNGV.

The chain combines TRBV7-6 with TRBJ2-2; the match to TRBD1 covers 8 bases. The CDR3 has 16 amino acids. Trimming cost V 10 bases and J 1 base; bases outside gene matches: 11. Germline V gene sequence: CDR1 SGHVS, CDR2 FNYEAQ. This CDR3 reads CATSGQVHENTGELFF. The CDR3, as DNA: TGTGCCACCTCGGGACAGGTCCATGAGAACACCGGGGAGCTGTTTTTT.

The chain couples TRBV19 to TRBJ1-2; 7 bases line up with TRBD1. Germline V gene sequence: CDR1 LNHDA, CDR2 SQIVND (reference sequence). The V gene end was trimmed by 3 bases and the J gene end by 3 bases; junction bases not matched to a gene: 7. The CDR3 length is 15 residues. In nucleotides, the CDR3 is TGTGCCAGTAGTATGGGGACAGATTCCTACTATGGCTACACCTTC. Amino acids: CASSMGTDSYYGYTF. Together with reference TRBV19 and TRBJ1-2, the CDR3 gives the full variable domain: DGGITQSPKYLFRKEGQNVTLSCEQNLNHDAMYWYRQDPGQGLRLIYYSQIVNDFQKGDIAEGYSVSREKKESFPLTVTSAQKNPTAFYLCASSMGTDSYYGYTFGSGTRLTVV.

The J gene is TRBJ1-1, the V gene TRBV10-3; 9 bases align to TRBD1. Germline CDR1 and CDR2: ENHRY and SYGVKD. After removal of 5 bases from V and 5 bases from J, the junction contained 3 bases not matched to a gene. CDR3 length equals 13 residues. The CDR3 DNA reads as TGTGCCATCAGTTCCGGGACAGGGACTGAAGCTTTCTTT. This sequence encodes CAISSGTGTEAFF.

This chain joins TRBV6-5 and TRBJ1-1; D is undetermined. Trimming cost V 2 bases and J 8 bases, with 6 bases left between them. The CDR3 is 11 amino acids. CDR1 MNHEY and CDR2 SVGAGI come from the germline V gene. CDR3 DNA: TGTGCCAGCAGTTACGCTAGAGAAGCTTTCTTT. Translated, it gives CASSYAREAFF.

This clone was seen only once. Other nucleotide sequences in the sample specify the same CDR3. V gene TRBV18 combines with J gene TRBJ1-1; no clear D. V gave up 0 bases and J gave up 1 base, with 6 bases separating them. The germline V gene encodes CDR1 KGHSH and CDR2 LQKENI. The CDR3 is 14 amino acids. CDR3 sequence (DNA): TGTGCCAGCTCACCACCCGCAACGAACACTGAAGCTTTCTTT. Amino acids: CASSPPATNTEAFF.

This clone has just one count. The chain recombines TRBV27 with TRBJ2-1, with no clear D. Germline V gives CDR1 MNHEY, CDR2 SMNVEV (reference sequence). The CDR3 has 18 residues. The germline V and J ends were trimmed by 2 bases and 0 bases, with 17 bases remaining between them. This CDR3 is CASSLGLSSPSSYNEQFF. The CDR3 DNA sequence: TGTGCCAGCAGTTTAGGCCTTAGCAGCCCGAGCTCCTACAATGAGCAGTTCTTC.

V and J are TRBV6-1 and TRBJ1-3, with D unclear. The CDR3 covers 15 residues. With 1 base removed from V and 3 bases from J, the gap between germline ends came to 10 bases. CDR1 and CDR2 (germline): MNHNS, SASEGT. Here the CDR3 reads CASSEGQPGGNTIYF. The CDR3, as DNA: TGTGCCAGCAGTGAAGGCCAGCCTGGTGGAAACACCATATATTTT.

In its sample, this clone was seen once. The V call is TRBV10-2, the J call TRBJ1-5; D gene uncertain. Germline V gives CDR1 WSHSY, CDR2 SAAADI. The V end lost 2 bases, the J end lost 9 bases, and 11 bases lay between the germline ends. CDR3 length: 13 residues. CDR3 DNA: TGCGCCAGCAGTGAGGGACCGGCCGGGCCCCAGCATTTT. Protein product: CASSEGPAGPQHF.